Listed below are T cell receptor beta chains from one sample, sequenced in a study of beta chain features in type 1 diabetes. Profiled with immunoSEQ multiplex PCR; TCRdb holds only in-frame clones, not every one. The repertoire consists of about 740,000 clones, with around 15% occurring once and the leading ten covering about 0.02%. Material for sequencing was naive CD4+ T cells from blood. The receptors were gathered from a man younger than 35 with type 1 diabetes. The CDR3 runs from the conserved cysteine through the conserved F or W. Fields, in order: V gene, CDR3 length, J gene, clone size, D gene, CDR3 DNA, CDR3 protein. A D gene is named only where the DNA matches it firmly. The listing skips clone size in some rows; elsewhere it reads once, few, many or a size class.

V gene: TRBV28
CDR3 length: 14
J gene: TRBJ1-2
clone size: NA
D gene: NA
CDR3 DNA: TGTGCCAGCACCTTGGAGGGGCGCGACTATGGCTACACCTTC
CDR3 protein: CASTLEGRDYGYTF

V gene: TRBV2
CDR3 length: 13
J gene: TRBJ1-4
clone size: few
D gene: NA
CDR3 DNA: TGTGCCAGCAGAGGGACGGAGGGGGAAAAACTGTTTTTT
CDR3 protein: CASRGTEGEKLFF

V gene: TRBV11-2
CDR3 length: 13
J gene: TRBJ2-3
clone size: few
D gene: NA
CDR3 DNA: TGTGCCAGCAGCTTAAAGGGCGCAGATACGCAGTATTTT
CDR3 protein: CASSLKGADTQYF

V gene: TRBV4-1
CDR3 length: 16
J gene: TRBJ1-2
clone size: NA
D gene: NA
CDR3 DNA: TGCGCCAGCAGCCAAGACAATCGAGAGAAGTTGTATGGCTACACCTTC
CDR3 protein: CASSQDNREKLYGYTF

V gene: TRBV11-2
CDR3 length: 15
J gene: TRBJ2-2
clone size: NA
D gene: NA
CDR3 DNA: TGTGCCAGCAGCCTCGGGTGGCAATACACCGGGGAGCTGTTTTTT
CDR3 protein: CASSLGWQYTGELFF

V gene: TRBV2
CDR3 length: 13
J gene: TRBJ1-4
clone size: NA
D gene: TRBD1
CDR3 DNA: TGTGCCAGCCGACAGGGGGCTGGTGAAAAACTGTTTTTT
CDR3 protein: CASRQGAGEKLFF

V gene: TRBV28
CDR3 length: 16
J gene: TRBJ2-7
clone size: NA
D gene: NA
CDR3 DNA: TGTGCCAGCAGTTTATTGGGCAGGAATGGGGGCTACGAGCAGTACTTC
CDR3 protein: CASSLLGRNGGYEQYF

V gene: TRBV28
CDR3 length: 14
J gene: TRBJ2-3
clone size: few
D gene: TRBD1
CDR3 DNA: TGTGCCAGCAGTACGGACAGGGGTACAGATACGCAGTATTTT
CDR3 protein: CASSTDRGTDTQYF

V gene: TRBV7-9
CDR3 length: 14
J gene: TRBJ2-1
clone size: NA
D gene: NA
CDR3 DNA: TGTGCCAGCAGCCAAGCGGGTCGAGGGGATGAGCAGTTCTTC
CDR3 protein: CASSQAGRGDEQFF

V gene: TRBV30
CDR3 length: 13
J gene: TRBJ1-5
clone size: NA
D gene: NA
CDR3 DNA: TGTGCCTGGAGGACGGATAGCAATCAGCCCCAGCATTTT
CDR3 protein: CAWRTDSNQPQHF

V gene: TRBV10-3
CDR3 length: 15
J gene: TRBJ1-6
clone size: few
D gene: NA
CDR3 DNA: TGTGCCATCAGTGAGTCGGGGGGGCCCGGATCACCCCTCCACTTT
CDR3 protein: CAISESGGPGSPLHF

V gene: TRBV6-5
CDR3 length: 14
J gene: TRBJ1-1
clone size: few
D gene: NA
CDR3 DNA: TGTGCCAGCAGTTGGACAGAGATGAACACTGAAGCTTTCTTT
CDR3 protein: CASSWTEMNTEAFF

V gene: TRBV9
CDR3 length: 21
J gene: TRBJ2-6
clone size: NA
D gene: NA
CDR3 DNA: TGTGCCAGCAGCGTATCCCCGAGGGAGGTGGCCGAATACTCTGGGGCCAACGTCCTGACTTTC
CDR3 protein: CASSVSPREVAEYSGANVLTF

V gene: TRBV5-4
CDR3 length: 16
J gene: TRBJ1-5
clone size: few
D gene: NA
CDR3 DNA: TGTGCCAGCAGCTTGGGTGGCCGGTCCGGCAATCAGCCCCAGCATTTT
CDR3 protein: CASSLGGRSGNQPQHF

V gene: TRBV5-1
CDR3 length: 15
J gene: TRBJ2-5
clone size: NA
D gene: NA
CDR3 DNA: TGCGCCAGCAGCATGAACACCAATGCCCAAGAGACCCAGTACTTC
CDR3 protein: CASSMNTNAQETQYF

V gene: TRBV11-3
CDR3 length: 15
J gene: TRBJ1-2
clone size: NA
D gene: TRBD1
CDR3 DNA: TGTGCCAGCAGCTCGACAGGGGGCGCCGACTATGGCTACACCTTC
CDR3 protein: CASSSTGGADYGYTF

V gene: TRBV19
CDR3 length: 17
J gene: TRBJ1-5
clone size: NA
D gene: TRBD1
CDR3 DNA: TGTGCCAGCGTGCCGGGACAGGGAGGGTCGGGCAATCAGCCCCAGCATTTT
CDR3 protein: CASVPGQGGSGNQPQHF

V gene: TRBV30
CDR3 length: 12
J gene: TRBJ1-1
clone size: few
D gene: NA
CDR3 DNA: TGTGCCCGGAGGGGGTATGACACTGAAGCTTTCTTT
CDR3 protein: CARRGYDTEAFF

V gene: TRBV29-1
CDR3 length: 13
J gene: TRBJ1-1
clone size: NA
D gene: NA
CDR3 DNA: TGCAGCGTTTCCCCTTTCGAGGACACTGAAGCTTTCTTT
CDR3 protein: CSVSPFEDTEAFF

V gene: TRBV4-2
CDR3 length: 17
J gene: TRBJ2-1
clone size: NA
D gene: TRBD2
CDR3 DNA: TGTGCCAGCAGCCCCAGCACAATTAGCGGGGGGGCCAATGAGCAGTTCTTC
CDR3 protein: CASSPSTISGGANEQFF

V gene: TRBV19
CDR3 length: 15
J gene: TRBJ2-5
clone size: NA
D gene: TRBD2
CDR3 DNA: TGTGCCAGTAGTACCGGACTAGCGGGGGAAGAGACCCAGTACTTC
CDR3 protein: CASSTGLAGEETQYF

V gene: TRBV5-1
CDR3 length: 13
J gene: TRBJ2-2
clone size: few
D gene: NA
CDR3 DNA: TGCGCCAGCAGGCAGGGGACCACCGGGGAGCTGTTTTTT
CDR3 protein: CASRQGTTGELFF

V gene: TRBV5-4
CDR3 length: 17
J gene: TRBJ2-3
clone size: few
D gene: TRBD2
CDR3 DNA: TGTGCCAGCAGCGGGACTAGCGGGGGCGATCCCACAGATACGCAGTATTTT
CDR3 protein: CASSGTSGGDPTDTQYF

V gene: TRBV10-3
CDR3 length: 15
J gene: TRBJ2-2
clone size: few
D gene: NA
CDR3 DNA: TGTGCCATCAGTGATGGGGCGCCAAACACCGGGGAGCTGTTTTTT
CDR3 protein: CAISDGAPNTGELFF

V gene: TRBV6-6
CDR3 length: 15
J gene: TRBJ1-1
clone size: NA
D gene: NA
CDR3 DNA: TGTGCCAGCAGTTACCAGGGCAGGGGTGGCACTGAAGCTTTCTTT
CDR3 protein: CASSYQGRGGTEAFF

V gene: TRBV15
CDR3 length: 14
J gene: TRBJ1-2
clone size: few
D gene: NA
CDR3 DNA: TGTGCCACCAGCAGAGAGTCGGGACCCTATGGCTACACCTTC
CDR3 protein: CATSRESGPYGYTF

V gene: TRBV16
CDR3 length: 13
J gene: TRBJ2-3
clone size: few
D gene: NA
CDR3 DNA: TGTGCCAGCAGCCTGCGAGGGACAGATACGCAGTATTTT
CDR3 protein: CASSLRGTDTQYF

V gene: TRBV4-1
CDR3 length: 14
J gene: TRBJ1-5
clone size: NA
D gene: NA
CDR3 DNA: TGCGCCAGCAGCCAGGTCCAGGGTTACCAGCCCCAGCATTTT
CDR3 protein: CASSQVQGYQPQHF

V gene: TRBV5-6
CDR3 length: 11
J gene: TRBJ2-3
clone size: few
D gene: NA
CDR3 DNA: TGTGCCAGCAGCGGGACCCTAACGCAGTATTTT
CDR3 protein: CASSGTLTQYF

V gene: TRBV9
CDR3 length: 13
J gene: TRBJ1-2
clone size: few
D gene: NA
CDR3 DNA: TGTGCCAGCAGCCCCCAGGACACTTATGGCTACACCTTC
CDR3 protein: CASSPQDTYGYTF

V gene: TRBV7-9
CDR3 length: 13
J gene: TRBJ2-3
clone size: NA
D gene: NA
CDR3 DNA: TGTGCCAGCAGCTCCTTAAATCCAATTACGCAGTATTTT
CDR3 protein: CASSSLNPITQYF

V gene: TRBV7-9
CDR3 length: 13
J gene: TRBJ2-7
clone size: NA
D gene: NA
CDR3 DNA: TGTGCCAGCAGCTTGTCCAACGCCATCGAGCAGTACTTC
CDR3 protein: CASSLSNAIEQYF

V gene: TRBV19
CDR3 length: 14
J gene: TRBJ1-1
clone size: NA
D gene: TRBD1
CDR3 DNA: TGTGCCAGTACTAATGACAGGGAATACACTGAAGCTTTCTTT
CDR3 protein: CASTNDREYTEAFF

V gene: TRBV29-1
CDR3 length: 13
J gene: TRBJ2-7
clone size: few
D gene: NA
CDR3 DNA: TGCAGCGTTGAAGGCCACGGATGGTACGAGCAGTACTTC
CDR3 protein: CSVEGHGWYEQYF

V gene: TRBV6-5
CDR3 length: 13
J gene: TRBJ1-3
clone size: NA
D gene: NA
CDR3 DNA: TGTGCCAGCTTGAACAGGGTCGGAAACACCATATATTTT
CDR3 protein: CASLNRVGNTIYF

V gene: TRBV7-9
CDR3 length: 15
J gene: TRBJ1-1
clone size: NA
D gene: NA
CDR3 DNA: TGTGCCAGCAGCTTGGAGGCGGGATTTTACACTGAAGCTTTCTTT
CDR3 protein: CASSLEAGFYTEAFF

V gene: TRBV7-9
CDR3 length: 14
J gene: TRBJ2-7
clone size: NA
D gene: NA
CDR3 DNA: TGTGCCAGCAGCTTAGGTCGGAACTCCTACGAGCAGTACTTC
CDR3 protein: CASSLGRNSYEQYF

V gene: TRBV5-1
CDR3 length: 17
J gene: TRBJ2-2
clone size: NA
D gene: NA
CDR3 DNA: TGCGCCAGCAGCTTTACAACGGGCGGGGCGAACACCGGGGAGCTGTTTTTT
CDR3 protein: CASSFTTGGANTGELFF

V gene: TRBV4-1
CDR3 length: 16
J gene: TRBJ1-2
clone size: NA
D gene: TRBD1
CDR3 DNA: TGCGCCAGCAGCCCAGGGGGCCCCAACACTAACTATGGCTACACCTTC
CDR3 protein: CASSPGGPNTNYGYTF

V gene: TRBV5-1
CDR3 length: 16
J gene: TRBJ2-2
clone size: NA
D gene: NA
CDR3 DNA: TGCGCCAGCAGCTTGGAAACGGGGGCGGTCACCGGGGAGCTGTTTTTT
CDR3 protein: CASSLETGAVTGELFF

V gene: TRBV2
CDR3 length: 11
J gene: TRBJ1-1
clone size: NA
D gene: TRBD1
CDR3 DNA: TGTGCCACTCGACAGGGTGTAACAGCTTTCTTT
CDR3 protein: CATRQGVTAFF

V gene: TRBV7-9
CDR3 length: 14
J gene: TRBJ1-3
clone size: few
D gene: NA
CDR3 DNA: TGTGCCAGCAGCCTTACCGGGAGCGAAAACACCATATATTTT
CDR3 protein: CASSLTGSENTIYF